This TCR beta chain stems from a study of blood T cells in healthy people across ages. Points from the study as a whole: More naive CD4+ cells and higher diversity were found in long-lived than in aged donors. Age brought a roughly linear fall in TCR beta diversity measured per million T cells.

It was 9.5 to 10 milliliters of peripheral blood that were drawn from each donor. With 3 bases removed from V and 4 bases from J, the gap between germline ends came to 19 bases. The CDR3 runs 17 residues. Combining a sample-barcoded 5' primer with a J-beta primer mix, a second PCR ran for roughly 7 to 11 cycles. TCRdb redid the calling of the 5' RACE reads with MiXCR, one entry per CDR3 protein. Among 1.5 million to 2 million distinct CDR3 sequences listed, about 31% were seen once. Of note for this clonotype: Its specificity is not known.

This sequence joins TRBV12-3 or TRBV12-4 and TRBJ2-1; perhaps D is TRBD1 or TRBD2 (5 bases each). The receptor was isolated from a woman aged 25 to 39 in good health. Sequencing used blood. The CDR3 here is CASSFRGRGDRYNEQFF. In nucleotides, the CDR3 is TGTGCCAGCAGTTTCCGAGGGAGAGGGGATAGGTACAATGAGCAGTTCTTC.